This is a list of T cell receptor beta chains from one sample in a study of T-cell memory formation after mild COVID-19. TCRdb re-analysed the 5' RACE reads in MiXCR, keeping a single row per CDR3 protein. Of roughly 190,000 distinct CDR3 sequences in the sample, under 30% were seen once. The sequencing sample was made of PBMCs or a T cell subset sorted from them (not recorded which). The source of these receptors is an adult woman who had mild COVID-19 (a few samples of this study predate the infection). Cell type and time point are not known. The CDR3 runs from the conserved cysteine through the conserved F or W. The order of the fields is V gene, J gene, clone size, D gene, CDR3 DNA, CDR3 protein. D genes are given only for firm matches. Clone size is given for some rows only: seen once, a few or many times, or a class if the clone is expanded.

V gene: TRBV5-1
J gene: TRBJ1-5
clone size: -
D gene: -
CDR3 DNA: TGCGCCAGCATTCCGGGACACGGAAAAAATCAGCCCCAGCATTTT
CDR3 protein: CASIPGHGKNQPQHF

V gene: TRBV12-3/TRBV12-4
J gene: TRBJ2-1
clone size: few
D gene: -
CDR3 DNA: TGTGCCAGCAGGCCGCGACCACGGGCGGACTCCTACAATGAGCAGTTCTTC
CDR3 protein: CASRPRPRADSYNEQFF

V gene: TRBV5-6
J gene: TRBJ1-1
clone size: -
D gene: -
CDR3 DNA: TGTGCCAGAAGCTTGGGTCTTGGGAACACTGAAGCTTTCTTT
CDR3 protein: CARSLGLGNTEAFF

V gene: TRBV2
J gene: TRBJ2-1
clone size: -
D gene: -
CDR3 DNA: TGTGCCAGCAGTGTCCTAGCTAGCGTGACCTACAATGAGCAGTTCTTC
CDR3 protein: CASSVLASVTYNEQFF

V gene: TRBV29-1
J gene: TRBJ2-6
clone size: -
D gene: -
CDR3 DNA: TGCAGCGTCACGGACGCTACTGGGGCCAACGTCCTGACTTTC
CDR3 protein: CSVTDATGANVLTF

V gene: TRBV6-2/TRBV6-3
J gene: TRBJ2-3
clone size: few
D gene: -
CDR3 DNA: TGTGCCAGCAGTCCCCCGGTGTCAGATACGCAGTATTTT
CDR3 protein: CASSPPVSDTQYF

V gene: TRBV7-8
J gene: TRBJ2-7
clone size: few
D gene: -
CDR3 DNA: TGTGCCAGCAGCTTCATGGGGGATCGGGGGCTGGGCGAGCAGTACTTC
CDR3 protein: CASSFMGDRGLGEQYF

V gene: TRBV19
J gene: TRBJ2-7
clone size: -
D gene: TRBD2
CDR3 DNA: TGTGCCAGTAGTGATAGCGGGAAGCAGTACTTC
CDR3 protein: CASSDSGKQYF

V gene: TRBV5-1
J gene: TRBJ2-7
clone size: -
D gene: -
CDR3 DNA: TGCGCCAGCAGCTTGGTGGCAGGAGCCTACGAGCAGTACTTC
CDR3 protein: CASSLVAGAYEQYF

V gene: TRBV12-3/TRBV12-4
J gene: TRBJ1-1
clone size: -
D gene: -
CDR3 DNA: TGTGCCAGCAGTTTGCCCGGGGTGACAGCTTTCTTT
CDR3 protein: CASSLPGVTAFF

V gene: TRBV5-1
J gene: TRBJ1-2
clone size: -
D gene: TRBD1
CDR3 DNA: TGCGCCAGCAGCCTGACAGGGGCGCCCTATGGCTACACCTTC
CDR3 protein: CASSLTGAPYGYTF

V gene: TRBV4-3
J gene: TRBJ2-1
clone size: few
D gene: -
CDR3 DNA: TGCGCCAGCAGCCTGCGCCTGGATTCCTACAATGAGCAGTTCTTC
CDR3 protein: CASSLRLDSYNEQFF

V gene: TRBV20-1
J gene: TRBJ1-4
clone size: few
D gene: -
CDR3 DNA: TGCAGTGCTAGTCGTCAAAATGAAAAACTGTTTTTT
CDR3 protein: CSASRQNEKLFF

V gene: TRBV7-9
J gene: TRBJ1-2
clone size: few
D gene: TRBD1
CDR3 DNA: TGTGCCAGCAGCACGCCGGGACAGGCCTATGGCTACACCTTC
CDR3 protein: CASSTPGQAYGYTF

V gene: TRBV29-1
J gene: TRBJ2-4
clone size: few
D gene: -
CDR3 DNA: TGCAGCGGGCAAATTATGTCTCCCAAAAACATTCAGTACTTC
CDR3 protein: CSGQIMSPKNIQYF

V gene: TRBV6-2/TRBV6-3
J gene: TRBJ2-7
clone size: once
D gene: TRBD2
CDR3 DNA: TGTGCCAGCAGTTACAAGGCTAGCGGGACCTACGAGCAGTACTTC
CDR3 protein: CASSYKASGTYEQYF

V gene: TRBV2
J gene: TRBJ1-1
clone size: -
D gene: -
CDR3 DNA: TGTGCCAGCAGGGAGGGAGGAGGGAAGAACACTGAAGCTTTCTTT
CDR3 protein: CASREGGGKNTEAFF

V gene: TRBV4-1
J gene: TRBJ2-7
clone size: few
D gene: -
CDR3 DNA: TGCGCCAGCAGCCGAGAGACTAGACGGAGCTCCTACGAGCAGTACTTC
CDR3 protein: CASSRETRRSSYEQYF

V gene: TRBV11-2
J gene: TRBJ2-3
clone size: once
D gene: TRBD1
CDR3 DNA: TGTGCCAGCACCCAGGGACAGCAATTCGCAGATACGCAGTATTTT
CDR3 protein: CASTQGQQFADTQYF

V gene: TRBV7-6
J gene: TRBJ2-2
clone size: few
D gene: -
CDR3 DNA: TGTGCCAGCAGCTTCGTGACCGGGGAGCTGTTTTTT
CDR3 protein: CASSFVTGELFF

V gene: TRBV7-9
J gene: TRBJ1-2
clone size: -
D gene: TRBD1
CDR3 DNA: TGTGCCAGCAGCCCTACAGGGGGCGCAGAATATGGCTACACCTTC
CDR3 protein: CASSPTGGAEYGYTF

V gene: TRBV5-6
J gene: TRBJ2-1
clone size: -
D gene: TRBD2
CDR3 DNA: TGTGCCAGCAGCTTAGGAGGACTAGCGACAAATGAGCAGTTCTTC
CDR3 protein: CASSLGGLATNEQFF

V gene: TRBV20-1
J gene: TRBJ2-4
clone size: -
D gene: -
CDR3 DNA: TGCAGTGCTAGAGGGTCTGTAGCCAAAAACATTCAGTACTTC
CDR3 protein: CSARGSVAKNIQYF

V gene: TRBV27
J gene: TRBJ1-1
clone size: few
D gene: TRBD1
CDR3 DNA: TGTGCCAGCAGTTTTTCTATCGACAGGGTCGGCACTGAAGCTTTCTTT
CDR3 protein: CASSFSIDRVGTEAFF

V gene: TRBV7-6
J gene: TRBJ2-5
clone size: once
D gene: -
CDR3 DNA: TGTGCCAGCAGCTTAGGGTCAGGGACTCAAGAGACCCAGTACTTC
CDR3 protein: CASSLGSGTQETQYF

V gene: TRBV21-1
J gene: TRBJ2-7
clone size: -
D gene: -
CDR3 DNA: TGTGCCAGCGGACGGCTCTCCGAGCAGTACTTC
CDR3 protein: CASGRLSEQYF

V gene: TRBV6-6
J gene: TRBJ2-1
clone size: few
D gene: -
CDR3 DNA: TGTGCCACGGGAGGCCGACAGGGTTTGGTCAATGAGCAGTTCTTC
CDR3 protein: CATGGRQGLVNEQFF

V gene: TRBV4-3
J gene: TRBJ2-2
clone size: few
D gene: -
CDR3 DNA: TGCGCCAGCAGCCAAGAGGGGGGACAGCTAAACACCGGGGAGCTGTTTTTT
CDR3 protein: CASSQEGGQLNTGELFF